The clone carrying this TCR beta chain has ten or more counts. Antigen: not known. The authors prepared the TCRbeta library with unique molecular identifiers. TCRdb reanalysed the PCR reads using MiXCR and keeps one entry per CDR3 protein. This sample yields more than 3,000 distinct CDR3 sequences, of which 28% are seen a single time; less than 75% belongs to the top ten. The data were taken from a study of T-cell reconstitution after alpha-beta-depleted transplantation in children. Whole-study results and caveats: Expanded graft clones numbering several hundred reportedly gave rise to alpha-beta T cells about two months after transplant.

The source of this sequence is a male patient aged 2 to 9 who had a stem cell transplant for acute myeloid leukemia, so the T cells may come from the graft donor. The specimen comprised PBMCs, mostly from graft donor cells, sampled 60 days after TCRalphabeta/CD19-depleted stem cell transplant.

The CDR3 sequence is CASSRGRDQPQHF. CDR3 in DNA: TGTGCCAGCAGCCGGGGGCGCGATCAGCCCCAGCATTTT. The J gene is TRBJ1-5, the V gene TRBV5-5; a possible D gene is TRBD1 (6 bases). Germline V gives CDR1 SGHKS, CDR2 YYEKEE (reference sequence). CDR3 length: 13 amino acids. Trimming took off 4 bases at V and 5 bases at J, with 10 bases between the two ends.